A selection of T cell receptor beta chains follows, all from one sample in a study of blood T cell repertoires in COVID-19. TCRdb's table, derived via immunoSEQ multiplex PCR, lists solely in-frame clones and lacks some. The table lists about 170,000 clones, approximately 85% of them singletons. Sample: peripheral blood. These receptor sequences come from an older man with COVID-19, enrolled during active disease. CDR3s include the opening cysteine and the closing phenylalanine or tryptophan. The order of the fields is D gene, J gene, clone size, V gene, CDR3 protein, CDR3 DNA. The D gene is left open where the match is weak. Not every row has a clone size; where given, it reads once, few, many or a size class.

d_call: TRBD2; j_call: TRBJ2-1; clone_size: .; v_call: TRBV5-4; cdr3_aa: CASSPGTGRGNEQFF; cdr3_nt: TGTGCCAGCAGCCCGGGGACGGGGAGGGGTAATGAGCAGTTCTTC
d_call: TRBD1; j_call: TRBJ2-1; clone_size: .; v_call: TRBV7-9; cdr3_aa: CASSFGQGSYNEQFF; cdr3_nt: TGTGCCAGCAGCTTCGGACAGGGCTCCTACAATGAGCAGTTCTTC
d_call: .; j_call: TRBJ2-3; clone_size: .; v_call: TRBV3-1/TRBV3-2; cdr3_aa: CASSVRGAASTDTQYF; cdr3_nt: TGTGCCAGCAGTGTACGGGGGGCGGCTAGCACAGATACGCAGTATTTT
d_call: .; j_call: TRBJ1-5; clone_size: once; v_call: TRBV7-8; cdr3_aa: CASSPPGTQPQHF; cdr3_nt: TGTGCCAGCAGCCCCCCGGGAACTCAGCCCCAGCATTTT
d_call: TRBD1; j_call: TRBJ1-2; clone_size: .; v_call: TRBV7-9; cdr3_aa: CASKDRGQFYGYTF; cdr3_nt: TGTGCCAGCAAAGACAGGGGACAGTTCTATGGCTACACCTTC
d_call: TRBD2; j_call: TRBJ2-2; clone_size: .; v_call: TRBV19; cdr3_aa: CASSIPLAGTSNTGELFF; cdr3_nt: TGTGCCAGTAGTATACCGCTAGCGGGGACATCGAACACCGGGGAGCTGTTTTTT
d_call: TRBD1; j_call: TRBJ2-5; clone_size: .; v_call: TRBV5-1; cdr3_aa: CASSLGQGEETQYF; cdr3_nt: TGCGCCAGCAGCTTGGGGCAGGGGGAAGAGACCCAGTACTTC
d_call: TRBD1; j_call: TRBJ2-1; clone_size: .; v_call: TRBV18; cdr3_aa: CASSPTRAGGLYEQFF; cdr3_nt: TGTGCCAGCTCACCCACCAGGGCAGGGGGCTTGTATGAGCAGTTCTTC
d_call: .; j_call: TRBJ2-2; clone_size: .; v_call: TRBV7-9; cdr3_aa: CASSFGHGNTGELFF; cdr3_nt: TGTGCCAGCAGCTTCGGACATGGCAACACCGGGGAGCTGTTTTTT
d_call: TRBD1; j_call: TRBJ2-7; clone_size: .; v_call: TRBV4-3; cdr3_aa: CASSRSWDRAYEQYF; cdr3_nt: TGCGCCAGCAGCCGGAGCTGGGACAGGGCCTACGAGCAGTACTTC
d_call: TRBD2; j_call: TRBJ2-1; clone_size: .; v_call: TRBV5-1; cdr3_aa: CASGGTSGGYNEQFF; cdr3_nt: TGCGCCAGCGGGGGAACTAGCGGGGGTTACAATGAGCAGTTCTTC
d_call: .; j_call: TRBJ1-4; clone_size: once; v_call: TRBV2; cdr3_aa: CASSVEKLFF; cdr3_nt: TGTGCCAGCAGCGTCGAAAAACTGTTTTTT
d_call: TRBD1; j_call: TRBJ2-1; clone_size: once; v_call: TRBV7-9; cdr3_aa: CASSRDRGRYNEQFF; cdr3_nt: TGTGCCAGCAGCCGCGACAGGGGGCGTTACAATGAGCAGTTCTTC